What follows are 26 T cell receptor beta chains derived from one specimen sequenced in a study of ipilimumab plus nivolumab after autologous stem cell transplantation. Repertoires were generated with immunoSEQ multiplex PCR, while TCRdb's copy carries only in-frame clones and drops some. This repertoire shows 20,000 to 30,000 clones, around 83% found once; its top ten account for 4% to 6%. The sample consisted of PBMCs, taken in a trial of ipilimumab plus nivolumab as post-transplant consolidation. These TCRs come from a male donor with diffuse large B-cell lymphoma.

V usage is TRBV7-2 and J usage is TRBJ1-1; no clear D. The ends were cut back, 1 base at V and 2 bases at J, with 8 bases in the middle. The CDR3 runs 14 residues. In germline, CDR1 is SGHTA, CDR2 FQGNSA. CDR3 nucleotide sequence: TGTGCCAGCAGCTTAGTTTGGCTTAACACTGAAGCTTTCTTT. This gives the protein CASSLVWLNTEAFF.

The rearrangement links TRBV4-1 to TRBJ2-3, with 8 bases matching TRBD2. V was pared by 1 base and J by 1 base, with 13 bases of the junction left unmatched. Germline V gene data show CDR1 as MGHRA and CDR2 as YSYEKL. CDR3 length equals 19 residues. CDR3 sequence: CASSQAGGGRVMGTDTQYF. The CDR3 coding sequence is TGCGCCAGCAGCCAAGCGGGGGGGGGCAGGGTAATGGGCACAGATACGCAGTATTTT.

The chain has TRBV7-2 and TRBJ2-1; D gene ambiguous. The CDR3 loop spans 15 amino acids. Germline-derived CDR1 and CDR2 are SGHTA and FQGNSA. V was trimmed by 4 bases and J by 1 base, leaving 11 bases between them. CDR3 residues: CASSSHYRSYNEQFF. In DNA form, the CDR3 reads TGTGCCAGCAGCTCGCACTATAGGTCCTACAATGAGCAGTTCTTC. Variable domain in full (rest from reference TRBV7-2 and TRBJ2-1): GAGVSQSPSNKVTEKGKDVELRCDPISGHTALYWYRQSLGQGLEFLIYFQGNSAPDKSGLPSDRFSAERTGGSVSTLTIQRTQQEDSAVYLCASSSHYRSYNEQFFGPGTRLTVL.

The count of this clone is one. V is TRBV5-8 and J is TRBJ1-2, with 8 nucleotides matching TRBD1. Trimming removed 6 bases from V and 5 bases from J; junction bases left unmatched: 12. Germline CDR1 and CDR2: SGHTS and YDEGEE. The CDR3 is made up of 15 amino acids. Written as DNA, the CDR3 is TGTGCCAGCAAGCAACAGGGGGTCCTTAGTTATGGCTACACCTTC. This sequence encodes CASKQQGVLSYGYTF.

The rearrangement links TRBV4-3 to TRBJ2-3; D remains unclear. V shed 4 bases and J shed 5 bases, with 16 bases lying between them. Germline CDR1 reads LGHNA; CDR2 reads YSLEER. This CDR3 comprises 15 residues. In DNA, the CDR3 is TGCGCCAGCAGCCCTACCGAAAGACCACAAGATACGCAGTATTTT. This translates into CASSPTERPQDTQYF.

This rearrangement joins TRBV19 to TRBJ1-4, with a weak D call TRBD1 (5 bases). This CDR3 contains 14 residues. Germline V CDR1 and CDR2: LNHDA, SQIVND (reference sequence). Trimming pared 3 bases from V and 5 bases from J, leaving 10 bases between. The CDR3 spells CASSIGAGNEKLFF. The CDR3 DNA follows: TGTGCCAGTAGTATTGGGGCCGGAAATGAAAAACTGTTTTTT. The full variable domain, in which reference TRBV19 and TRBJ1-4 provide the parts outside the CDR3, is DGGITQSPKYLFRKEGQNVTLSCEQNLNHDAMYWYRQDPGQGLRLIYYSQIVNDFQKGDIAEGYSVSREKKESFPLTVTSAQKNPTAFYLCASSIGAGNEKLFFGSGTQLSVL.

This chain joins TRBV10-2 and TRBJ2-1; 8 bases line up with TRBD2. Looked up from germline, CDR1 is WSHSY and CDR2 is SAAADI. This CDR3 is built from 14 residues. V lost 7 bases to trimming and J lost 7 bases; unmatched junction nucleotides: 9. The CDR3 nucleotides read TGCGCCAGCACAGCCTCGGGGGGGCGTAATGAGCAGTTCTTC. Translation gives CASTASGGRNEQFF.

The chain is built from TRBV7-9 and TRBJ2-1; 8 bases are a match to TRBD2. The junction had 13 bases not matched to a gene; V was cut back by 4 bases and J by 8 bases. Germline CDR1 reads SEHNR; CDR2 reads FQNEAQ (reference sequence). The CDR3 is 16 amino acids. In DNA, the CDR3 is TGTGCCAGCAGCTATAGCCCCAGCGGGGGTATGGATGAGCAGTTCTTC. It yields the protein CASSYSPSGGMDEQFF.

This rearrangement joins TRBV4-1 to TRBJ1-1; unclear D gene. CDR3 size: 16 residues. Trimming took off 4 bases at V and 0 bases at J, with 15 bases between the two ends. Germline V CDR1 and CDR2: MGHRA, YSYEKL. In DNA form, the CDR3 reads TGCGCCAGCAGCCGTAACCAAGCACAATTGAACACTGAAGCTTTCTTT. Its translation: CASSRNQAQLNTEAFF.

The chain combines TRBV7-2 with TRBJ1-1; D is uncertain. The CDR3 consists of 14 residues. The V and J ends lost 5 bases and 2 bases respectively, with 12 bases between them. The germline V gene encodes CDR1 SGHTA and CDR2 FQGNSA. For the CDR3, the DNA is TGTGCCAGCAGCCCCCGACGGGGTAACACTGAAGCTTTCTTT. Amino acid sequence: CASSPRRGNTEAFF.

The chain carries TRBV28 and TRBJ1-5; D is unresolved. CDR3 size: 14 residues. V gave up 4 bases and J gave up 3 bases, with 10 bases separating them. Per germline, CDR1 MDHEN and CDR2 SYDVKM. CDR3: CASSSRLINQPQHF. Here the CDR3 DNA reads TGTGCCAGCAGTTCCCGACTGATCAATCAGCCCCAGCATTTT.

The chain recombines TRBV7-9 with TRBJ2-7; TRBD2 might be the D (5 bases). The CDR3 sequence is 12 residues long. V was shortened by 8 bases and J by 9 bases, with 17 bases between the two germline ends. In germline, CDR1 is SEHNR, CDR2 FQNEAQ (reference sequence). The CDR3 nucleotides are TGTGCCAGCGGCAACGGGGTTGGCGGGCAGTACTTC. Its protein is CASGNGVGGQYF. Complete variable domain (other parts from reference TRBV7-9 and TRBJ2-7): DTGVSQNPRHKITKRGQNVTFRCDPISEHNRLYWYRQTLGQGPEFLTYFQNEAQLEKSRLLSDRFSAERPKGSFSTLEIQRTEQGDSAMYLCASGNGVGGQYFGPGTRLTVT.

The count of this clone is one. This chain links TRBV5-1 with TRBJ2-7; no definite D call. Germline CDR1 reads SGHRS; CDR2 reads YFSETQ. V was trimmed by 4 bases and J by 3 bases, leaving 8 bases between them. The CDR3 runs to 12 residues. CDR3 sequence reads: CASSADVYEQYF. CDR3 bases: TGCGCCAGCAGCGCGGACGTCTACGAGCAGTACTTC. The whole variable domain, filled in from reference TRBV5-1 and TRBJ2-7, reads KAGVTQTPRYLIKTRGQQVTLSCSPISGHRSVSWYQQTPGQGLQFLFEYFSETQRNKGNFPGRFSGRQFSNSRSEMNVSTLELGDSALYLCASSADVYEQYFGPGTRLTVT.

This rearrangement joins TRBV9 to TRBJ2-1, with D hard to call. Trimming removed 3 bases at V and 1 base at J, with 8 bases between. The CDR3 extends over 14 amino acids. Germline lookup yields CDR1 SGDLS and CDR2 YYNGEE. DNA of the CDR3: TGTGCCAGCAGCGGGGCTCCTTCCTACAATGAGCAGTTCTTC. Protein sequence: CASSGAPSYNEQFF.

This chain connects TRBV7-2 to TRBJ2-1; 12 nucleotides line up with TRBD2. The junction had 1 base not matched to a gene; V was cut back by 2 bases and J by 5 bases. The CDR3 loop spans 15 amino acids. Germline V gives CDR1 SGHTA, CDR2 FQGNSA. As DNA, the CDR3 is TGTGCCAGCAGCTTAACTAGCGGGGGGCACAATGAGCAGTTCTTC. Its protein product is CASSLTSGGHNEQFF.

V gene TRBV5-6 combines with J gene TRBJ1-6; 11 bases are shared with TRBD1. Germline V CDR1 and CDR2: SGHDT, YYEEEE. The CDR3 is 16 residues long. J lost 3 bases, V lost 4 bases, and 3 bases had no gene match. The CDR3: CASSEDRGHYNSPLHF. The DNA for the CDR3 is TGTGCCAGCAGCGAGGACAGGGGGCACTATAATTCACCCCTCCACTTT.

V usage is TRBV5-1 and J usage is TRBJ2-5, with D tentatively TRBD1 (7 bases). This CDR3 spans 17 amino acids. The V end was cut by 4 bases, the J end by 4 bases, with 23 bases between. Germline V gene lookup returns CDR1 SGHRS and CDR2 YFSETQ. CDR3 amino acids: CASSPTGGQGVGETQYF. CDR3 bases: TGCGCCAGCAGCCCTACCGGGGGCCAGGGGGTAGGAGAGACCCAGTACTTC. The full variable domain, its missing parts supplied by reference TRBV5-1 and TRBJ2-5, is KAGVTQTPRYLIKTRGQQVTLSCSPISGHRSVSWYQQTPGQGLQFLFEYFSETQRNKGNFPGRFSGRQFSNSRSEMNVSTLELGDSALYLCASSPTGGQGVGETQYFGPGTRLLVL.

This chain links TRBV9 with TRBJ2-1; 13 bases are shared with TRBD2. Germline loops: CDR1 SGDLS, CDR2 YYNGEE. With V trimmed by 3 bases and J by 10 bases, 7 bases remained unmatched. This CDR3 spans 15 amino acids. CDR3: CASSAAGTSGVEQFF. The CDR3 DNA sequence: TGTGCCAGCAGCGCCGCCGGGACTAGCGGGGTCGAGCAGTTCTTC. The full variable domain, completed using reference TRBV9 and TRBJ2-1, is DSGVTQTPKHLITATGQRVTLRCSPRSGDLSVYWYQQSLDQGLQFLIQYYNGEERAKGNILERFSAQQFPDLHSELNLSSLELGDSALYFCASSAAGTSGVEQFFGPGTRLTVL.

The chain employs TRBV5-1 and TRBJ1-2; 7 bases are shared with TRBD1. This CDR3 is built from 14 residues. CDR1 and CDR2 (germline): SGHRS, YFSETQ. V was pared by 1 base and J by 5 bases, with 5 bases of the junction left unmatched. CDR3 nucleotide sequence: TGCGCCAGCAGCTTGCAAGGGGGCGAATATGGCTACACCTTC. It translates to CASSLQGGEYGYTF.

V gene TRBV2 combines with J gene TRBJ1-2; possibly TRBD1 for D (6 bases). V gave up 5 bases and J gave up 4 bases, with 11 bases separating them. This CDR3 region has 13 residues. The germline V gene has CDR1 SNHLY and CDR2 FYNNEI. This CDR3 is CASSRGQSYGYTF. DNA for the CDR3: TGTGCCAGCAGTAGAGGACAGTCCTATGGCTACACCTTC.

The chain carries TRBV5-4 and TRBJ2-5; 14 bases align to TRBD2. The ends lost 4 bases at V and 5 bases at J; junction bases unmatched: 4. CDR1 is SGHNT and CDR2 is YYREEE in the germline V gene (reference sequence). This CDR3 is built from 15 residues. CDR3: CASSRLAGGVETQYF. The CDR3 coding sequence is TGTGCCAGCAGCCGACTAGCGGGGGGGGTCGAGACCCAGTACTTC. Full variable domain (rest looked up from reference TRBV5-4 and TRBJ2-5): ETGVTQSPTHLIKTRGQQVTLRCSSQSGHNTVSWYQQALGQGPQFIFQYYREEENGRGNFPPRFSGLQFPNYSSELNVNALELDDSALYLCASSRLAGGVETQYFGPGTRLLVL.

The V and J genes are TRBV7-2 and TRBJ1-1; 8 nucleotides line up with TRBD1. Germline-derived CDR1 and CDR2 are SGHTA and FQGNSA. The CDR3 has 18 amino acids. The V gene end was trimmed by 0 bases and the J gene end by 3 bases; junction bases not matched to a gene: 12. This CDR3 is CASSLARDRRAGDTEAFF. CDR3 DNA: TGTGCCAGCAGCTTAGCCCGGGACAGGAGGGCGGGGGACACTGAAGCTTTCTTT.

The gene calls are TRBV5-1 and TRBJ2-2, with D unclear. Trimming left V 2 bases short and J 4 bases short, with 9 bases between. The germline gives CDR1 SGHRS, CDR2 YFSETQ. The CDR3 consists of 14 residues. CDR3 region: CASSFSQRTGELFF. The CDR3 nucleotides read TGCGCCAGCAGCTTTAGCCAGCGCACCGGGGAGCTGTTTTTT.

The CDR3 sequence: CASSLGPSGVVQETQYF. Here the CDR3 DNA reads TGCGCCAGCAGCTTGGGTCCTAGCGGGGTTGTTCAAGAGACCCAGTACTTC. V usage is TRBV5-1 and J usage is TRBJ2-5, with TRBD2 matching 9 bases. Germline trimming cut 0 bases from V and 2 bases from J; bases unmatched to any gene: 8. The germline gives CDR1 SGHRS, CDR2 YFSETQ. The length of the CDR3 is 17 residues.

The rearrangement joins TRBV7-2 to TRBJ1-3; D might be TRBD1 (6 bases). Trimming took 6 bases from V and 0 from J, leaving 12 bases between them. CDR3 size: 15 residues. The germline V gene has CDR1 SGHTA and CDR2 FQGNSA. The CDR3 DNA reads TGTGCCAGCAGAGGGGGGCTGAGCTCTGGAAACACCATATATTTT. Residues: CASRGGLSSGNTIYF.

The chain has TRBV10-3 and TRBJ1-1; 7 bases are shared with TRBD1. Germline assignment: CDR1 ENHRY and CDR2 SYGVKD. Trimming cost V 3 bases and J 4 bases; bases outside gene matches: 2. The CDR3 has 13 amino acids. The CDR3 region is CAISEQGSTEAFF. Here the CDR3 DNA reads TGTGCCATCAGTGAACAGGGGAGCACTGAAGCTTTCTTT.